This T cell receptor (beta chain) was found in a study of PD-L1 blockade in urothelial cancer. The overall study: Prior chemotherapy in patients spanned 0 to 3 regimens.

Described time point: pretreatment peripheral blood. TCRdb's copy holds only in-frame clones and misses some; the assay was immunoSEQ multiplex PCR. The table lists tens of thousands of clones, about 76% of them singletons, with 3% to 4% in the top ten. This clone was seen only a few times. Its target is unknown. The study's findings and limits: At the 3-week point, tumor-associated blood clones expanded more in durable-benefit patients.

The material was PBMCs, obtained around atezolizumab (anti-PD-L1) treatment. The receptor comes from an older man with urothelial cancer.

CDR3 loop: CATQMQMNTEAFF. CDR3 in DNA: TGTGCCACCCAAATGCAGATGAACACTGAAGCTTTCTTT. This chain connects TRBV2 to TRBJ1-1, with no clear D. Between the trimmed V and J ends, which lost 10 bases and 0 bases, there was a span of 12 bases. Germline V lookup: CDR1 SNHLY, CDR2 FYNNEI. This CDR3 is 13 amino acids long.